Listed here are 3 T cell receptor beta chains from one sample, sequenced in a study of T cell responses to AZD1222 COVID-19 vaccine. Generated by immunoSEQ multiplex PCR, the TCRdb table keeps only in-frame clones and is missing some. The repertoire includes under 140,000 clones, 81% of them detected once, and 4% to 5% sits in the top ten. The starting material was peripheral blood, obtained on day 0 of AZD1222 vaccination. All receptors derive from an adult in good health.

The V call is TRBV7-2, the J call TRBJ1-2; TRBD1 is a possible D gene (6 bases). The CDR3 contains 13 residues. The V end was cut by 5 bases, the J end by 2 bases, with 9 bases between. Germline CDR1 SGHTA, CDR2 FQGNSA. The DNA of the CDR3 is TGTGCCAGCAGCGGACAGCTAAACTATGGCTACACCTTC. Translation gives CASSGQLNYGYTF.

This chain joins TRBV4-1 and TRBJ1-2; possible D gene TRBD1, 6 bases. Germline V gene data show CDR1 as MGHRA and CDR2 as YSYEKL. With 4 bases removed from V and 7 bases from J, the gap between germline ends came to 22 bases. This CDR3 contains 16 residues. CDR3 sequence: CASSPGAYTGGGGYTF. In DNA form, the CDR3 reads TGCGCCAGCAGCCCAGGGGCATATACAGGAGGTGGTGGCTACACCTTC.

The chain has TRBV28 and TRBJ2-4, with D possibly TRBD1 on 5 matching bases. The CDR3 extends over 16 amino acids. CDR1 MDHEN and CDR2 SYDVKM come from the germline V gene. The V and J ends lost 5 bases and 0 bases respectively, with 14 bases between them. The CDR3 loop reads CASSPPDSLAKNIQYF. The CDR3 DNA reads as TGTGCCAGCAGTCCCCCAGACAGTTTAGCCAAAAACATTCAGTACTTC.